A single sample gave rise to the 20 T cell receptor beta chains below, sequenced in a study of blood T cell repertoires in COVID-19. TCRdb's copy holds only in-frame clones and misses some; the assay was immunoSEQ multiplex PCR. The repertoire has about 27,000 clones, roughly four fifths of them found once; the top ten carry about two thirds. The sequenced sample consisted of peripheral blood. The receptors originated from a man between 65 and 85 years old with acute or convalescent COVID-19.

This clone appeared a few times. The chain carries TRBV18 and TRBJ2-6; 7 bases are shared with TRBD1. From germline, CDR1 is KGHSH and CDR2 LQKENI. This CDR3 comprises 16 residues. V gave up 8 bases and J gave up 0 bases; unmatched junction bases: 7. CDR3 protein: CASGGQRSSGANVLTF. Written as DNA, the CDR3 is TGTGCCAGCGGGGGACAGAGAAGCTCTGGGGCCAACGTCCTGACTTTC.

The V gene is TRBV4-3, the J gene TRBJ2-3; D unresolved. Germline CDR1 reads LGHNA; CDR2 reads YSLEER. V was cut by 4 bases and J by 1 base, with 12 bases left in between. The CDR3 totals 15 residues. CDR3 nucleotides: TGCGCCAGCAGCCTCTCCCGGGTTGGCACAGATACGCAGTATTTT. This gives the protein CASSLSRVGTDTQYF.

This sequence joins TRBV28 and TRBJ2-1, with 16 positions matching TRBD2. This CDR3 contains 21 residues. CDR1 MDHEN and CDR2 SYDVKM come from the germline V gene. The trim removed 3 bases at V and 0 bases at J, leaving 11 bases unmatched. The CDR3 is CASSLGIPGLAGGSSYNEQFF. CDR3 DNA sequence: TGTGCCAGCAGTTTGGGAATTCCGGGACTAGCGGGAGGGAGCTCCTACAATGAGCAGTTCTTC.

As DNA, the CDR3 is TGTGCCAGCAAAAGCTGGAGTATTGGGGCCAACGTCCTGACTTTC. The encoded protein is CASKSWSIGANVLTF. The chain combines TRBV2 with TRBJ2-6; D remains ambiguous. Trimming stripped 7 bases from V and 3 bases from J, with 13 bases between. CDR1 and CDR2 from the germline V gene are SNHLY and FYNNEI. This CDR3 region has 15 residues.

CDR3 residues: CSATYNEQFF. The CDR3 DNA sequence: TGCAGTGCAACATACAATGAGCAGTTCTTC. The gene calls are TRBV20-1 and TRBJ2-1; D unresolved. The CDR3 extends over 10 amino acids. Looked up from germline, CDR1 is DFQATT and CDR2 is SNEGSKA (reference sequence). V lost 6 bases and J 4 bases, leaving 4 bases between the germline ends.

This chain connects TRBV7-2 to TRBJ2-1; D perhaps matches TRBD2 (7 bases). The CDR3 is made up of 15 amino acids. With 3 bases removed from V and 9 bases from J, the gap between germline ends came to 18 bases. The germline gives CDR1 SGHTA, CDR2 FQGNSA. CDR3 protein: CASSFLGGQGIEQFF. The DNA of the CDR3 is TGTGCCAGCAGCTTTCTGGGGGGGCAGGGTATTGAGCAGTTCTTC.

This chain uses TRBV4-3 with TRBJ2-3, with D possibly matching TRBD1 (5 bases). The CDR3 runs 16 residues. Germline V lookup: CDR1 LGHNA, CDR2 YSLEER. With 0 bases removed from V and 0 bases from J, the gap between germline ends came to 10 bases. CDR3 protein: CASSQDNRISTDTQYF. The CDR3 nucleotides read TGCGCCAGCAGCCAAGATAACAGGATTAGCACAGATACGCAGTATTTT.

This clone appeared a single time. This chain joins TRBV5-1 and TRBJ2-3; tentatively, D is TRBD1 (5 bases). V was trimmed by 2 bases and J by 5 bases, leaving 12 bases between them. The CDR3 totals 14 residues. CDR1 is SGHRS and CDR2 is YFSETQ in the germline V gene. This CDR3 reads CASSLDSSRDTQYF. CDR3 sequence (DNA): TGCGCCAGCAGCTTAGACAGCTCTAGAGATACGCAGTATTTT.

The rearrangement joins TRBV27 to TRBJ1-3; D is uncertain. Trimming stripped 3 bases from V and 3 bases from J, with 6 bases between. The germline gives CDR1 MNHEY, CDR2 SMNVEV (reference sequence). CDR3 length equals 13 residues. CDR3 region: CASSLRSGNTIYF. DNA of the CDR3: TGTGCCAGCAGTTTGAGGAGTGGAAACACCATATATTTT.

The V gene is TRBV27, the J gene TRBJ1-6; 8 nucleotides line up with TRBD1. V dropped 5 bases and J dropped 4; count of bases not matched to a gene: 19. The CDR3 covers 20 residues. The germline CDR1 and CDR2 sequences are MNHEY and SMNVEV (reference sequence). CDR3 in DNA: TGTGCCAGCAGTCCACTCTTCCGGGACAGGCGGCTGGATTATAATTCACCCCTCCACTTT. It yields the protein CASSPLFRDRRLDYNSPLHF.

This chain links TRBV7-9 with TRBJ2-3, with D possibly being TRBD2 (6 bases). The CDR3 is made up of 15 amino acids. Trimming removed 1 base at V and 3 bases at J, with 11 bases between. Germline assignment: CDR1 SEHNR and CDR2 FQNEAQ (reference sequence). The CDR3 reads CASSLVAVATDTQYF. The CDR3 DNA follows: TGTGCCAGCAGCTTAGTAGCGGTGGCTACAGATACGCAGTATTTT.

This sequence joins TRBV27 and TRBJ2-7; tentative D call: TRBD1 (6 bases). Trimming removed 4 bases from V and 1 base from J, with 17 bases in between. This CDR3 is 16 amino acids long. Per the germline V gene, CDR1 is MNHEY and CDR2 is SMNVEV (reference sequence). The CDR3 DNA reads TGTGCCAGCAGTTCAGCGTCGACCAGGGGTTCCTACGAGCAGTACTTC. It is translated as CASSSASTRGSYEQYF.

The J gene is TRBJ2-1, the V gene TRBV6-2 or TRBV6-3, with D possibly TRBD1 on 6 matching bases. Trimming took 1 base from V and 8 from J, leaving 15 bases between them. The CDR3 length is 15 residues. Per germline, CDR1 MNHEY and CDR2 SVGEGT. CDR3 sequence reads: CASSYLRDIRYEQFF. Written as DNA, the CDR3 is TGTGCCAGCAGTTACTTGAGGGACATTCGATATGAGCAGTTCTTC.

Written as DNA, the CDR3 is TGTGCCAGCAGCTCGGGACAGGGACAGGCCCTCCACTTT. Its protein product is CASSSGQGQALHF. This chain connects TRBV5-4 to TRBJ1-6, with 9 bases matching TRBD1. Germline V gene data show CDR1 as SGHNT and CDR2 as YYREEE (reference sequence). CDR3 length: 13 residues. J lost 14 bases, V lost 3 bases, and 6 bases had no gene match.

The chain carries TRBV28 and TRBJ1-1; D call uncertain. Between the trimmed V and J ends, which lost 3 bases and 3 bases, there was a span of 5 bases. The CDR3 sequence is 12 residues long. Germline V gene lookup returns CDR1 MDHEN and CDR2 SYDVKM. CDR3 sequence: CASSFQYTEAFF. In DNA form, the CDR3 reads TGTGCCAGCAGTTTTCAGTACACTGAAGCTTTCTTT.

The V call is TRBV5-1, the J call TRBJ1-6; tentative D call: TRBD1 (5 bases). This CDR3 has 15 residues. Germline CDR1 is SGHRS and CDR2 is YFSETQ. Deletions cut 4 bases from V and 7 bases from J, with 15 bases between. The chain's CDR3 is CASSETGVENSPLHF. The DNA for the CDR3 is TGCGCCAGCAGCGAAACGGGGGTGGAGAATTCACCCCTCCACTTT.

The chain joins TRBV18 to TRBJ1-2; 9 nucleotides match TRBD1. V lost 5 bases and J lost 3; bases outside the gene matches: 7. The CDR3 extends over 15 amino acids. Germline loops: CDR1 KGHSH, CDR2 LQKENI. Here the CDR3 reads CASSEGQGSHYGYTF. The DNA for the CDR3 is TGTGCCAGCTCAGAGGGACAGGGATCCCACTATGGCTACACCTTC. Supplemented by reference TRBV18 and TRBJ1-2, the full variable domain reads NAGVMQNPRHLVRRRGQEARLRCSPMKGHSHVYWYRQLPEEGLKFMVYLQKENIIDESGMPKERFSAEFPKEGPSILRIQQVVRGDSAAYFCASSEGQGSHYGYTFGSGTRLTVV.

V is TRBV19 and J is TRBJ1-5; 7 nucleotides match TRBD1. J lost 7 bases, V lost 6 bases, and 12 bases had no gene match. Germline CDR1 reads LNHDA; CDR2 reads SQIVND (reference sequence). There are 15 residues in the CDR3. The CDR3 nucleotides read TGTGCCAGTAGCAGGAACCGACAGGGAGACCAGCCCCAGCATTTT. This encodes CASSRNRQGDQPQHF.

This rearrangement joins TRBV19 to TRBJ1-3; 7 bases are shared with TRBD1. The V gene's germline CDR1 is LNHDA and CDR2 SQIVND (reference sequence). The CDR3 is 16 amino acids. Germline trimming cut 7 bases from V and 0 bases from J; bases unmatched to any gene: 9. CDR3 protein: CASNQGVPSSGNTIYF. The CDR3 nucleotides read TGTGCCAGTAACCAGGGGGTCCCCAGCTCTGGAAACACCATATATTTT.

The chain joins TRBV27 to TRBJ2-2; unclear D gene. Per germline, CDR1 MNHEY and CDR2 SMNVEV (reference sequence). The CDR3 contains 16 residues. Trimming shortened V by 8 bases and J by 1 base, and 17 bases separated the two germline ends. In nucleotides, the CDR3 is TGTGCCAGCCGCCGAGATTGGCGGTGGAACACCGGGGAGCTGTTTTTT. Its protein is CASRRDWRWNTGELFF.